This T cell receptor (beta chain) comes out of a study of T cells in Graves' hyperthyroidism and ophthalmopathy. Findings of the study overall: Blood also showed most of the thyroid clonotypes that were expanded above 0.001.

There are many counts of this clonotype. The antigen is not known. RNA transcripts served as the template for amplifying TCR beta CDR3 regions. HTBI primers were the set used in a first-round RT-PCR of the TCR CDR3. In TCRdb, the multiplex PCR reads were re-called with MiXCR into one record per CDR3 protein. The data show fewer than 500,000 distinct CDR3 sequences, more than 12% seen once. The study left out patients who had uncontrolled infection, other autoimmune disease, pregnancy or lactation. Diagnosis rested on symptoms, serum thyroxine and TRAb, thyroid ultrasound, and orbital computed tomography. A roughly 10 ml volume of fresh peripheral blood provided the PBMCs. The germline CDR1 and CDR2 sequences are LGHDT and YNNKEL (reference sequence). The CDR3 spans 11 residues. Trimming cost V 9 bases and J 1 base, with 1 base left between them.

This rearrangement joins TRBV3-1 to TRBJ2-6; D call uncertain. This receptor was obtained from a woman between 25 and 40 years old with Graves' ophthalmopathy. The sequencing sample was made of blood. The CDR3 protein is CASSGANVLTF. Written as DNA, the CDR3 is TGTGCCAGTTCTGGGGCCAACGTCCTGACTTTC.